These 3 T cell receptor beta chains came from one sample sequenced in a study of T cells after yellow fever vaccination (dated by TCRdb to the late 2010s). The library relied on 5' RACE. The listed sequencing device is Illumina NovaSeq 6000. The public reads were reanalyzed by TCRdb: fastp trimming at Q25, MiXCR alignment, in-frame beta chains only. CDR3 protein sequences are deduplicated, and each keeps its most common genes and DNA. For this sample the table gives hundreds of thousands of distinct CDR3 sequences, of which roughly 3.5% were detected only once. The ten largest clones represent about 20% of the sample. Taken with the paper, the label for treatment or condition translates to: live attenuated yellow fever vaccine strain. The source material was PBMCs, sampled on the day of the yellow fever booster vaccination. The receptors come from a man aged 18-30 years who received the YFV17D yellow fever vaccine.

The chain recombines TRBV15 with TRBJ1-1; D is ambiguous. The CDR3 spans 15 residues. V was cut by 0 bases and J by 8 bases, with 16 bases left in between. Germline CDR1 is LNHNV and CDR2 is YYDKDF (reference sequence). The CDR3 DNA follows: TGTGCCACCAGCAGAGATAAGGGAAACACGGCAGAAGCTTTCTTT. Translation: CATSRDKGNTAEAFF.

This clonotype was seen a few times. This chain links TRBV7-2 with TRBJ2-7; 7 nucleotides match TRBD2. Trimming at V came to 1 base and at J to 2 bases, leaving 8 bases not matched to a gene. From germline, CDR1 is SGHTA and CDR2 FQGNSA. The length of the CDR3 is 16 residues. The CDR3 protein is CASSLVGGAGAYEQYV. CDR3 DNA: TGTGCCAGCAGCTTAGTGGGAGGGGCCGGGGCCTACGAGCAGTACGTC.

This clonotype has just a few counts. V gene TRBV5-4 combines with J gene TRBJ2-3; D is possibly TRBD2 (6 bases). With 4 bases removed from V and 0 bases from J, the gap between germline ends came to 15 bases. CDR3 length: 16 amino acids. The germline gives CDR1 SGHNT, CDR2 YYREEE (reference sequence). This chain's CDR3 is CASSPAAGISTDTQYF. CDR3 DNA: TGTGCCAGCAGCCCGGCCGCGGGAATAAGCACAGATACGCAGTATTTT. Drawing the rest from reference TRBV5-4 and TRBJ2-3, the complete variable domain is ETGVTQSPTHLIKTRGQQVTLRCSSQSGHNTVSWYQQALGQGPQFIFQYYREEENGRGNFPPRFSGLQFPNYSSELNVNALELDDSALYLCASSPAAGISTDTQYFGPGTRLTVL.